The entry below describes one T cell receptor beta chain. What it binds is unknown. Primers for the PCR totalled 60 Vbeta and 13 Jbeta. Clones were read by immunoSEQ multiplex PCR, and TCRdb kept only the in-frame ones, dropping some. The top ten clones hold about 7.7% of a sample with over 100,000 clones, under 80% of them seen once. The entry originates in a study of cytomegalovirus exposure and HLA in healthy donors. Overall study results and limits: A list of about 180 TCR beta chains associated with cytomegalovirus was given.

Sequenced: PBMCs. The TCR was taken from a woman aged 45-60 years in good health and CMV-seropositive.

In nucleotides, the CDR3 is TGTGCCAGCAGTCCCGGGACTAGCGGGACCGCAGATACGCAGTATTTT. Translating gives CASSPGTSGTADTQYF. The gene calls are TRBV2 and TRBJ2-3, with 13 positions matching TRBD2. The ends lost 5 bases at V and 4 bases at J; junction bases unmatched: 6. The length of the CDR3 is 16 residues. Germline V gives CDR1 SNHLY, CDR2 FYNNEI.